This is a list of T cell receptor beta chains from one sample in a study of T-cell reconstitution after alpha-beta-depleted transplantation in children. TCRdb re-called the PCR reads through MiXCR, storing one row per CDR3 protein. The sample shows roughly 300,000 distinct CDR3 sequences, 9% to 12% of them seen only once. The specimen comprised PBMCs from the stem cell graft donor, sampled from the stem cell graft. The source is a human donor who donated a stem cell graft to a child with acute lymphoblastic leukemia. The CDR3 runs from the conserved cysteine through the conserved F or W. The D gene is left open where the match is weak. Only some rows state a clone size, as once, few, many or a class for expanded clones.

size	D	J	V	CDR3	DNA
few	-	TRBJ2-2	TRBV4-2	CASSPTFTRPYTNTGELFF	TGTGCCAGCAGCCCGACCTTTACTAGGCCGTATACGAACACCGGGGAGCTGTTTTTT
few	-	TRBJ1-1	TRBV20-1	CSARAMGADTEAFF	TGCAGTGCTAGAGCGATGGGCGCGGACACTGAAGCTTTCTTT
-	TRBD2	TRBJ2-2	TRBV5-1	CASSLETSGNTGELFF	TGCGCCAGCAGCTTGGAGACTAGCGGAAACACCGGGGAGCTGTTTTTT
many	-	TRBJ2-5	TRBV7-8	CASSLGGTPQETQYF	TGTGCCAGCAGCTTAGGCGGGACGCCTCAAGAGACCCAGTACTTC
many	-	TRBJ1-1	TRBV29-1	CSVDNGGETEAFF	TGCAGCGTTGATAATGGGGGCGAAACTGAAGCTTTCTTT
few	TRBD2	TRBJ2-7	TRBV7-6	CASSQQGLAGASEQYF	TGTGCCAGCAGCCAGCAGGGACTAGCGGGAGCAAGCGAGCAGTACTTC
once	-	TRBJ1-1	TRBV15	CATSIDHKNTEAFF	TGTGCCACCAGCATAGATCACAAGAACACTGAAGCTTTCTTT
-	-	TRBJ2-3	TRBV12-3/TRBV12-4	CASSRGAGAGTDTQYF	TGTGCCAGCAGTAGAGGGGCGGGGGCAGGCACAGATACGCAGTATTTT
-	TRBD2	TRBJ2-3	TRBV20-1	CSAKAPGLAGARSPTDTQYF	TGCAGTGCTAAGGCTCCGGGCCTAGCGGGAGCCCGGTCTCCCACAGATACGCAGTATTTT
-	-	TRBJ2-3	TRBV11-2	CASSLGWGRSTDTQYF	TGTGCCAGCAGCTTAGGATGGGGACGGAGCACAGATACGCAGTATTTT
-	-	TRBJ2-5	TRBV19	CASSILGEETQYF	TGTGCCAGTAGTATCCTGGGGGAAGAGACCCAGTACTTC
few	TRBD1	TRBJ2-1	TRBV7-9	CASSPGTGGPVGQFF	TGTGCCAGCAGCCCCGGGACAGGGGGTCCCGTTGGGCAGTTCTTC
-	TRBD2	TRBJ2-3	TRBV5-1	CASNLRTSGGTDTQYF	TGCGCCAGCAACTTGAGGACTAGCGGAGGCACAGATACGCAGTATTTT
few	TRBD2	TRBJ2-1	TRBV4-1	CASSQAGGDEQFF	TGCGCCAGCAGCCAAGCGGGGGGGGATGAGCAGTTCTTC
many	-	TRBJ2-1	TRBV28	CASRDQVFYNEQFF	TGTGCCAGCAGGGACCAGGTGTTCTACAATGAGCAGTTCTTC
-	TRBD2	TRBJ2-7	TRBV12-3/TRBV12-4	CASSLGPAGVDGEQYF	TGTGCCAGCAGTTTAGGTCCAGCGGGAGTCGATGGCGAGCAGTACTTC
-	TRBD2	TRBJ2-7	TRBV7-9	CASSARLAEAAYEQYF	TGTGCCAGCAGCGCCCGACTAGCGGAGGCAGCCTACGAGCAGTACTTC